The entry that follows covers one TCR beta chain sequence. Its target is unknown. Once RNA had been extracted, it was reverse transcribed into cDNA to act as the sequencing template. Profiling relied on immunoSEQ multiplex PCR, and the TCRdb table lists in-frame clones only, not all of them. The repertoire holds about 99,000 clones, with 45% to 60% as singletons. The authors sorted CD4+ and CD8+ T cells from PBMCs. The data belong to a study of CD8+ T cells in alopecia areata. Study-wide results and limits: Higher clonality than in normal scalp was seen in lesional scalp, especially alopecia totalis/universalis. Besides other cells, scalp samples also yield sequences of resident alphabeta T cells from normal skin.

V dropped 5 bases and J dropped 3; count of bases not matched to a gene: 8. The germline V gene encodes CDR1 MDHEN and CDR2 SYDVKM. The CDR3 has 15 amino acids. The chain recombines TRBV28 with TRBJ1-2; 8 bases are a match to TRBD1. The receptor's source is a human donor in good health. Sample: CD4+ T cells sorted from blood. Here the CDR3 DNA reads TGTGCCAGCAGTCCTCGGGACAGGAGCGACTATGGCTACACCTTC. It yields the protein CASSPRDRSDYGYTF.